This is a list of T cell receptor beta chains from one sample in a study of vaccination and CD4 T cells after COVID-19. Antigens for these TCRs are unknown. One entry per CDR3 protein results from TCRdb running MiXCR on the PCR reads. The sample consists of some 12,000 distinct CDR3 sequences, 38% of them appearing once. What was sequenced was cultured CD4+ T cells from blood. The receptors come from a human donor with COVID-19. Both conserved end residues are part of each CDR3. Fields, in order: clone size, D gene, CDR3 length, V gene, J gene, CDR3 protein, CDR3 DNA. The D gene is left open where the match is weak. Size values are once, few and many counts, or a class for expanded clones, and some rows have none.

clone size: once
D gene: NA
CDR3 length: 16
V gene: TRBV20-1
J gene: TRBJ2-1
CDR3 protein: CSARDGFQYSYNEQFF
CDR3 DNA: TGCAGTGCTAGAGACGGATTTCAATACTCCTACAATGAGCAGTTCTTC

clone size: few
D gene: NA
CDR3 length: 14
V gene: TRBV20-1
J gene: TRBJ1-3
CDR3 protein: CSAAYGVFGNTIYF
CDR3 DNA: TGCAGTGCCGCGTACGGGGTCTTCGGAAACACCATATATTTT

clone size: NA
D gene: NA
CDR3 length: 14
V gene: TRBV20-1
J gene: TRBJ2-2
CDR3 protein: CSASSPGSTGELFF
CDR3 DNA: TGCAGTGCTAGCTCCCCGGGCAGCACCGGGGAGCTGTTTTTT

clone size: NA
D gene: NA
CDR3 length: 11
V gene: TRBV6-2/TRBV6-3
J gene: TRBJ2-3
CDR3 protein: CASSTRDTQYF
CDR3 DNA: TGTGCCAGCAGTACTCGTGATACGCAGTATTTT

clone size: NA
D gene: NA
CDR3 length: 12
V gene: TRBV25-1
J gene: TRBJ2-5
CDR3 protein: CASSESGETQYF
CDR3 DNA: TGTGCCAGCAGTGAATCTGGGGAGACCCAGTACTTC

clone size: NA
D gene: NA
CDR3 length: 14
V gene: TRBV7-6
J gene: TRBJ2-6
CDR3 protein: CASKVSAGANVLTF
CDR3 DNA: TGTGCCAGCAAGGTTTCGGCTGGGGCCAACGTCCTGACTTTC

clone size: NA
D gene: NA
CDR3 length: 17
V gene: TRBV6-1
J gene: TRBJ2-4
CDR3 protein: CANSERVGSVAKNIQYF
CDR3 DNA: TGTGCCAACAGTGAGCGCGTCGGGAGCGTAGCCAAAAACATTCAGTACTTC

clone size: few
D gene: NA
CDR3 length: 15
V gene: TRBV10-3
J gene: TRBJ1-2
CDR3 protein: CAMTQGTSDSHGYTF
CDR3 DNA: TGTGCCATGACACAGGGAACAAGTGACAGCCATGGCTACACCTTC

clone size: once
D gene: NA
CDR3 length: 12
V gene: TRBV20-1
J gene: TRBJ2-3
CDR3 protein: CSGEESTDMQYF
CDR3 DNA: TGCAGTGGGGAGGAGTCCACAGATATGCAGTATTTT

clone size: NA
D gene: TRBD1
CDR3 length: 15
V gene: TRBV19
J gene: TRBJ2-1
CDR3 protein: CASDDSTTGANEQFF
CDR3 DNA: TGCGCCAGTGACGACTCGACGACAGGGGCCAATGAGCAGTTCTTC

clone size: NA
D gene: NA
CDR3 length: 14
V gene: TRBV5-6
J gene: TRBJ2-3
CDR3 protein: CASSPTGLTDTQYF
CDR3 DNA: TGTGCCAGCAGCCCAACCGGGCTTACAGATACGCAGTATTTT

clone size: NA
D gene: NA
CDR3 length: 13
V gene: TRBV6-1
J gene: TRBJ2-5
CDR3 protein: CASTSRQEETQYF
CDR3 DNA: TGTGCCAGCACCTCGCGGCAGGAAGAGACCCAGTACTTC

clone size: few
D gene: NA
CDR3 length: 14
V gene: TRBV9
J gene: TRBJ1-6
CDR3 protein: CASSQRTEYSPLHF
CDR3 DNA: TGTGCCAGCAGTCAGAGGACAGAGTATTCACCCCTCCACTTT

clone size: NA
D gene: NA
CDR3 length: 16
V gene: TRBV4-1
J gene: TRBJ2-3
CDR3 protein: CASSQTVGGATDTQYF
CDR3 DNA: TGCGCCAGCAGCCAGACGGTGGGGGGCGCAACAGATACGCAGTATTTT

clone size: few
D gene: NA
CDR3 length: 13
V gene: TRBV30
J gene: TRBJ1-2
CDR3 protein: CAWSETGNYGYTF
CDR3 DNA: TGTGCCTGGAGCGAAACAGGGAACTATGGCTACACCTTC

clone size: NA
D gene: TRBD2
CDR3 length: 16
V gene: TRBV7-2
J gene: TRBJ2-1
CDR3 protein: CASSLDSGASYNEQFF
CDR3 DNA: TGTGCCAGCAGCCTAGATAGCGGGGCTTCCTACAATGAGCAGTTCTTC

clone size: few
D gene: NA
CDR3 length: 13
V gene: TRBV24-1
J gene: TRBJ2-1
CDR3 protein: CATSEPARNEQFF
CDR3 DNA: TGTGCCACCAGTGAGCCGGCTCGAAATGAGCAGTTCTTC

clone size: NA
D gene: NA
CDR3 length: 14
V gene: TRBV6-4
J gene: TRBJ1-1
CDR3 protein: CASSDAGRGTEAFF
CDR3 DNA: TGTGCCAGCAGTGACGCAGGGAGAGGGACTGAAGCTTTCTTT

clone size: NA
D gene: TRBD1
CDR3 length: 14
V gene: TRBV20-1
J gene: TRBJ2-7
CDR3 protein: CSATTGTGWYEQYF
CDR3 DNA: TGCAGTGCTACTACCGGGACAGGGTGGTACGAGCAGTACTTC

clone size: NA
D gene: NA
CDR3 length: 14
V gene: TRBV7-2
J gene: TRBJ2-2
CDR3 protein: CASSPRLATGELFF
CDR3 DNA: TGTGCCAGCAGCCCCAGGTTAGCCACCGGGGAGCTGTTTTTT

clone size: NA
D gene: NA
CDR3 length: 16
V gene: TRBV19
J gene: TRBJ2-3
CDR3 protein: CASSIGPPRSTDTQYF
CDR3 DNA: TGTGCCAGTAGTATAGGGCCTCCTCGTAGCACAGATACGCAGTATTTT

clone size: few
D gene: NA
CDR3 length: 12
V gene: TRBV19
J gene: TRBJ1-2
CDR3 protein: CASSIDLSGYTF
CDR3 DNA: TGTGCCAGTAGTATAGACCTCTCTGGCTACACCTTC

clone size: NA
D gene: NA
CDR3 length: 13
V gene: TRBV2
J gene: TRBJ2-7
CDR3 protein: CASNGGRSYEQYF
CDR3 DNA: TGTGCCAGCAACGGGGGGCGGTCCTACGAGCAGTACTTC

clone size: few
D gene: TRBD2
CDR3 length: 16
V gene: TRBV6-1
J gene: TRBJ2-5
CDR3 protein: CASSEAGGGVQETQYF
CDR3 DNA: TGTGCCAGCAGTGAAGCGGGCGGGGGGGTTCAAGAGACCCAGTACTTC

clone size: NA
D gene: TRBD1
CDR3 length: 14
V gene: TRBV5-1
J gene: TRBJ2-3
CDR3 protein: CASSSGTDTDTQYF
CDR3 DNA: TGCGCCAGCAGTTCCGGGACAGACACAGATACGCAGTATTTT

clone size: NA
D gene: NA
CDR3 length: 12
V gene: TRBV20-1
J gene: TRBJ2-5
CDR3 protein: CSAGGPQETQYF
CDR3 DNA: TGCAGTGCTGGGGGGCCGCAAGAGACCCAGTACTTC

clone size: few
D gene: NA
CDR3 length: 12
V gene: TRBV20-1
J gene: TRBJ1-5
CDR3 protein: CRVGAPNQPQHF
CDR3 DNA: TGCAGAGTAGGGGCACCAAATCAGCCCCAGCATTTT

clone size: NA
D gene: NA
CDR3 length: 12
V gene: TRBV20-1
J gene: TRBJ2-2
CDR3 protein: CSGGENTGELFF
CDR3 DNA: TGCAGCGGGGGAGAGAACACCGGGGAGCTGTTTTTT

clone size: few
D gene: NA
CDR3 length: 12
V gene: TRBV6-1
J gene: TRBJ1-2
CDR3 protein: CASSESWDGYTF
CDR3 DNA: TGTGCCAGCAGTGAATCTTGGGATGGCTACACCTTC

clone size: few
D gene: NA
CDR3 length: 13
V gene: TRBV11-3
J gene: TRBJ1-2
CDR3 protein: CASSYSLRDGYTF
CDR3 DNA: TGTGCCAGCAGCTACTCTCTGAGGGATGGCTACACCTTC

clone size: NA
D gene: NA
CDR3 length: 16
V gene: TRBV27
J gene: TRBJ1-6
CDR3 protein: CASRSGESSYNSPLHF
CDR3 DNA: TGTGCCAGCAGATCAGGGGAGAGCTCCTATAATTCACCCCTCCACTTT

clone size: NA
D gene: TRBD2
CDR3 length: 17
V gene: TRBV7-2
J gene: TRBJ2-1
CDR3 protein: CASSSTAPGLAGAEQFF
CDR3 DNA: TGTGCCAGCAGTTCAACAGCTCCGGGACTAGCGGGGGCTGAGCAGTTCTTC

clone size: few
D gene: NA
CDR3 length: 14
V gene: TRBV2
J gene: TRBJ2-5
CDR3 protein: CASRTRTGQETQYF
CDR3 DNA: TGTGCCAGCAGAACGCGGACGGGACAAGAGACCCAGTACTTC

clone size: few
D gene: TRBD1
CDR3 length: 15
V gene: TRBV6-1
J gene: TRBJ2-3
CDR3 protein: CASSLGQGGPDTQYF
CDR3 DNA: TGTGCCAGCAGTCTGGGACAGGGAGGTCCAGATACGCAGTATTTT

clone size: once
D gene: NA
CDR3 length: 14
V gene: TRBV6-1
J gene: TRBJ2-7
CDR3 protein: CASSEPTGPGEQHF
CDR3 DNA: TGTGCCAGCAGTGAACCAACAGGGCCGGGGGAGCAGCACTTC

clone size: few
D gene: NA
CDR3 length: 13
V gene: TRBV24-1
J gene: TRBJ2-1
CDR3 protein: CATSDYSYNEQFF
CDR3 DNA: TGTGCCACCAGTGATTATAGTTACAATGAGCAGTTCTTC

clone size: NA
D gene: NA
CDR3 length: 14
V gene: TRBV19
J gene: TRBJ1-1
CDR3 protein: CASSKTVMNTEAFF
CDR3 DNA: TGTGCCAGTAGTAAGACAGTGATGAACACTGAAGCTTTCTTT

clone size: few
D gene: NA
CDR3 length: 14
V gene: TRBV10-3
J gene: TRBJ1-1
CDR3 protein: CAISASGTDTEAFF
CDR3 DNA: TGTGCCATCAGTGCCTCAGGGACGGACACTGAAGCTTTCTTT

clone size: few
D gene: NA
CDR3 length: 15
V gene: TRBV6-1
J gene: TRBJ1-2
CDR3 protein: CASSEGVSANYGYTF
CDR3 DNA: TGTGCCAGCAGCGAGGGGGTTTCGGCTAACTATGGCTACACCTTC

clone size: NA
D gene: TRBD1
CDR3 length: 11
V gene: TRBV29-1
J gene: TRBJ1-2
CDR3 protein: CSGQGAYGYTF
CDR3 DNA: TGCAGCGGACAGGGGGCCTATGGCTACACCTTC

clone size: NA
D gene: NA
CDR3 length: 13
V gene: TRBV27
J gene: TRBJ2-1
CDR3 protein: CASRELSGTEQFF
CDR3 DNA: TGTGCCAGCAGAGAACTCAGCGGGACAGAGCAGTTCTTC

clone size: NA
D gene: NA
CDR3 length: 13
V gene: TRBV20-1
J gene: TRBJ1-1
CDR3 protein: CSARGTVNTEAFF
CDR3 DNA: TGCAGTGCTAGAGGGACAGTGAACACTGAAGCTTTCTTT

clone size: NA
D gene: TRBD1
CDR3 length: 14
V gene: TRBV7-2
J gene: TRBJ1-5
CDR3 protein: CASSLDRGNQPQHF
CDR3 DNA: TGTGCCAGCAGCCTTGACAGGGGAAATCAGCCCCAGCATTTT

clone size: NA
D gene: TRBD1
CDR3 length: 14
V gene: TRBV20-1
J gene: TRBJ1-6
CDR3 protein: CSALSGTGHSPLHF
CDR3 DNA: TGCAGTGCTCTTTCCGGGACAGGCCATTCACCCCTCCACTTT

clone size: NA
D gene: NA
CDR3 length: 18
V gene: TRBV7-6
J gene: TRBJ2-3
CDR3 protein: CASSAVPQGGGLTDTQYF
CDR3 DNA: TGTGCCAGCAGCGCCGTTCCACAGGGGGGGGGCCTAACAGATACGCAGTATTTT